This T cell receptor (beta chain) stems from a study of identical twins. A universal primer site was added by template switching, and unique molecular identifiers were carried by the cDNA. TCRdb re-called the 5' RACE reads through MiXCR, storing one row per CDR3 protein. This sample carries approximately 470,000 distinct CDR3 sequences, 14% of them seen once, and the ten largest clones take 0.4% to 0.55%. Overall study results and limits: Insertions ran lower in abundant cord blood beta clonotypes, though not in memory repertoires. Within monozygotic twins, out-of-frame TCR alpha sharing was underestimated by the models. Out-of-frame beta chain sequences displayed weaker excess sharing between twins.

CDR3 length: 15 residues. Germline CDR1 reads SGHTS; CDR2 reads YDEGEE. V trimming: 3 bases; J trimming: 3 bases; junction bases outside the gene matches: 4. This clonotype was detected a few times. The antigen is not known. The sample was also linked to a second study, of yellow fever vaccine responses in identical twins.

The sequenced material came from CD4+ T cells sorted from blood. The origin of this receptor is a woman aged 18-29 years in good health. The chain links TRBV5-8 to TRBJ1-4; 8 nucleotides line up with TRBD1. The CDR3 nucleotides read TGTGCCAGCAGCTCAGGACAGGGAGCTAATGAAAAACTGTTTTTT. It is translated as CASSSGQGANEKLFF.